One and the same sample provided the 29 T cell receptor beta chains below, sequenced in a study of identical twins. TCRdb analysed the 5' RACE reads with MiXCR anew, one entry per CDR3 protein. The sample includes roughly 250,000 distinct CDR3 sequences, roughly an eighth seen only once; the top ten take approximately 8.8%. The sample comprised memory (CD45RO+) T cells sorted from blood. These TCRs come from a woman under 30 in good health.

The chain uses TRBV10-2 and TRBJ2-7; possible D gene TRBD1, 5 bases. Trimming removed 0 bases from V and 2 bases from J, with 17 bases in between. Germline CDR1 and CDR2: WSHSY and SAAADI. The CDR3 totals 17 residues. The CDR3 coding sequence is TGCGCCAGCAGTGAGTCTCTTACCTGGACAATGCCCTACGAGCAGTACTTC. Its translation: CASSESLTWTMPYEQYF.

There are a few counts of this clonotype. The chain recombines TRBV20-1 with TRBJ2-2; D not certain. This CDR3 spans 14 amino acids. CDR1 and CDR2 from the germline V gene are DFQATT and SNEGSKA (reference sequence). V was cut by 3 bases and J by 4 bases, with 12 bases left in between. The CDR3 DNA follows: TGCAGTGCTAGTAGAATAGAGTCCACCGGGGAGCTGTTTTTT. Protein: CSASRIESTGELFF.

This clonotype was picked up a small number of times. The rearrangement joins TRBV2 to TRBJ2-7, with D perhaps matching TRBD1 (5 bases). The CDR3 length is 13 residues. Germline V gene sequence: CDR1 SNHLY, CDR2 FYNNEI. V was shortened by 7 bases and J by 3 bases, with 13 bases between the two germline ends. CDR3: CASTVGRDYEQYF. The CDR3 nucleotides read TGTGCCAGCACGGTCGGCAGGGACTACGAGCAGTACTTC.

The chain links TRBV12-3 or TRBV12-4 to TRBJ1-2; D possibly corresponds to TRBD1 (6 bases). The V end was cut by 1 base, the J end by 0 bases, with 18 bases between. The CDR3 loop spans 18 amino acids. The CDR3 region is CASSLVGGERRANYGYTF. The CDR3 DNA sequence: TGTGCCAGCAGTTTAGTAGGGGGGGAGCGCAGAGCTAACTATGGCTACACCTTC.

On this clonotype itself: One junction end disagrees with the germline gene, perhaps due to a read error. This chain joins TRBV7-9 and TRBJ2-7, with D perhaps matching TRBD1 or TRBD2 (5 bases each). This CDR3 has 11 amino acids. Germline lookup yields CDR1 SEHNR and CDR2 FQNEAQ (reference sequence). Written as DNA, the CDR3 is TGTGCCAGCAGCTTTAGGGACGGGCTGACCTTC. Protein sequence: CASSFRDGLTF.

This clonotype came up many times. The chain couples TRBV29-1 to TRBJ2-5, with D tentatively TRBD2 (5 bases). Germline lookup yields CDR1 SQVTM and CDR2 ANQGSEA. Trimming cost V 6 bases and J 1 base, with 9 bases left between them. The CDR3 is made up of 12 amino acids. The CDR3 spells CSVTSGQETQYF. CDR3 coding DNA: TGCAGCGTAACAAGCGGCCAAGAGACCCAGTACTTC.

This clonotype was seen more than once but under ten times. DNA of the CDR3: TGTGCCAGCAGCCAAGGGACAGCGGGAGGGACCCCCTACGAGCAGTACTTC. Protein: CASSQGTAGGTPYEQYF. The V and J genes are TRBV3-1 and TRBJ2-7; TRBD2 matches at 10 bases. CDR1 LGHDT and CDR2 YNNKEL come from the germline V gene (reference sequence). The V gene end was trimmed by 1 base and the J gene end by 2 bases; junction bases not matched to a gene: 8. The CDR3 covers 17 residues.

This chain joins TRBV3-1 and TRBJ1-1; unclear D gene. V lost 6 bases, J lost 6 bases, and 8 bases lay in between. In germline, CDR1 is LGHDT, CDR2 YNNKEL (reference sequence). The CDR3 is made up of 11 amino acids. The CDR3 here is CASSQNAEAFF. The CDR3 DNA is TGTGCCAGCAGTCAAAACGCTGAAGCTTTCTTT. Variable domain in full (rest from reference TRBV3-1 and TRBJ1-1): DTAVSQTPKYLVTQMGNDKSIKCEQNLGHDTMYWYKQDSKKFLKIMFSYNNKELIINETVPNRFSPKSPDKAHLNLHINSLELGDSAVYFCASSQNAEAFFGQGTRLTVV.

This clonotype was seen a handful of times. The V gene is TRBV6-2 or TRBV6-3, the J gene TRBJ2-3, with D uncertain. Trimming pared 7 bases from V and 4 bases from J, leaving 15 bases between. The CDR3 has 14 amino acids. In germline, CDR1 is MNHEY, CDR2 SVGEGT. The chain's CDR3 is CASKNSLGPDTQYF. The CDR3 nucleotides read TGTGCCAGCAAGAACAGCCTCGGCCCAGATACGCAGTATTTT.

About this clonotype: A much larger clone differs from this one at a single base, so this may be a read error. In nucleotides, the CDR3 is TGCGCCAGAAGCTTGCAGACAGGGGTAAGGATTCGGGCTGAAGCTTTCTTT. Translated, it gives CARSLQTGVRIRAEAFF. The gene calls are TRBV5-1 and TRBJ1-1; TRBD1 matches at 8 bases. CDR1 is SGHRS and CDR2 is YFSETQ in the germline V gene. The length of the CDR3 is 17 residues.

This clonotype was seen many times. This chain connects TRBV5-1 to TRBJ2-5; D unclear. Germline V lookup: CDR1 SGHRS, CDR2 YFSETQ. Trimming removed 0 bases from V and 3 bases from J, with 9 bases in between. The CDR3 is 14 amino acids. CDR3 DNA sequence: TGCGCCAGCAGCTTGGCCGGTGGAGAAGAGACCCAGTACTTC. It specifies CASSLAGGEETQYF.

J is TRBJ2-5 and V is TRBV19; 10 bases line up with TRBD1. Germline V CDR1 and CDR2: LNHDA, SQIVND (reference sequence). Trimming took 5 bases from V and 6 from J; bases not matched to a gene: 15. This CDR3 is 17 amino acids long. This chain's CDR3 is CASSSTLRGQGGKTQYF. The CDR3 DNA follows: TGTGCCAGTAGTTCGACCCTTCGAGGACAGGGGGGGAAGACCCAGTACTTC.

The V and J genes are TRBV5-1 and TRBJ2-5, with 11 bases identical to TRBD2. J was trimmed by 5 bases and V by 4 bases; bases with no gene match: 4. Germline-derived CDR1 and CDR2 are SGHRS and YFSETQ. This CDR3 is 14 amino acids long. The chain's CDR3 is CASSTTSGVETQYF. The CDR3 coding sequence is TGCGCCAGCAGCACGACTAGCGGGGTGGAGACCCAGTACTTC.

This clonotype was counted at least ten times. The CDR3 coding sequence is TGTGCCAGCAGTTCGCGGGGACAGGGGCAGGGTTCACCCCTCCACTTT. This gives the protein CASSSRGQGQGSPLHF. The rearrangement uses TRBV12-3 or TRBV12-4 and TRBJ1-6, with TRBD1 matching over 10 bases. After removal of 4 bases from V and 9 bases from J, the junction contained 9 bases not matched to a gene. The CDR3 runs 16 residues.

The chain is built from TRBV5-6 and TRBJ1-2; D perhaps matches TRBD1 (6 bases). The germline V gene has CDR1 SGHDT and CDR2 YYEEEE. The CDR3 is 15 residues long. V was clipped by 2 bases and J by 2 bases, with 13 bases between them. The CDR3 here is CASSFTGQTNYGYTF. The CDR3 DNA is TGTGCCAGCAGCTTTACAGGGCAGACGAACTATGGCTACACCTTC.

The chain has TRBV20-1 and TRBJ2-1; 11 nucleotides match TRBD2. Germline-derived CDR1 and CDR2 are DFQATT and SNEGSKA (reference sequence). This CDR3 has 16 amino acids. V gave up 4 bases and J gave up 7 bases; unmatched junction bases: 12. The CDR3: CSANPTSGRSKNEQFF. The CDR3 DNA reads TGCAGTGCTAACCCCACTAGCGGGAGATCAAAAAATGAGCAGTTCTTC.

This clonotype was picked up a small number of times. The chain uses TRBV20-1 and TRBJ2-7; D perhaps matches TRBD1 (5 bases). Germline CDR1 reads DFQATT; CDR2 reads SNEGSKA (reference sequence). The CDR3 runs 15 residues. Trimming took 0 bases from V and 4 from J, leaving 16 bases between them. The CDR3 nucleotides read TGCAGTGCTAGAGATCAGGGTACGGAAAAGTACGAGCAGTACTTC. Residues: CSARDQGTEKYEQYF.

The rearrangement uses TRBV7-8 and TRBJ2-4; D gene unclear. CDR1 is SGHVS, CDR2 FQNEAQ, per germline. The length of the CDR3 is 11 residues. V was pared by 3 bases and J by 12 bases, with 9 bases between. The CDR3 is CASSLEGNQYF. The DNA for the CDR3 is TGTGCCAGCAGCTTGGAAGGGAATCAGTACTTC.

The CDR3: CASRRTGGNEQFF. For the CDR3, the DNA is TGTGCCAGCAGGAGGACAGGAGGGAATGAGCAGTTCTTC. This chain links TRBV28 with TRBJ2-1; tentative D call: TRBD1 (7 bases). Germline CDR1 MDHEN, CDR2 SYDVKM. The CDR3 is 13 residues long. Trimming pared 6 bases from V and 7 bases from J, leaving 13 bases between.

The chain joins TRBV13 to TRBJ1-1; the D gene is possibly TRBD1 (5 bases). From germline, CDR1 is PRHDT and CDR2 FYEKMQ (reference sequence). Trimming left V 2 bases short and J 1 base short, with 14 bases between. This CDR3 contains 16 residues. DNA of the CDR3: TGTGCCAGCAGCTTAAGGGGTAGCGGTACGAACACTGAAGCTTTCTTT. It is translated as CASSLRGSGTNTEAFF.

This chain links TRBV5-1 with TRBJ1-6; a weak D match, TRBD1 (5 bases). CDR3 size: 17 residues. CDR1 and CDR2 from the germline V gene are SGHRS and YFSETQ. Trimming stripped 1 base from V and 3 bases from J, with 14 bases between. This chain's CDR3 is CASSLTGGLDYNSPLHF. The CDR3 nucleotides are TGCGCCAGCAGCTTGACCGGGGGGTTAGACTATAATTCACCCCTCCACTTT.

V and J are TRBV7-9 and TRBJ2-2, with 11 nucleotides matching TRBD1. Germline CDR1 SEHNR, CDR2 FQNEAQ (reference sequence). The CDR3 covers 15 residues. V lost 6 bases to trimming and J lost 7 bases; unmatched junction nucleotides: 7. The CDR3 is CASSPDRGQGGELFF. The CDR3, as DNA: TGTGCCAGCAGTCCGGACAGGGGGCAAGGCGGGGAGCTGTTTTTT. Using reference TRBV7-9 and TRBJ2-2 for the parts outside the CDR3, the full variable domain is DTGVSQNPRHKITKRGQNVTFRCDPISEHNRLYWYRQTLGQGPEFLTYFQNEAQLEKSRLLSDRFSAERPKGSFSTLEIQRTEQGDSAMYLCASSPDRGQGGELFFGEGSRLTVL.

This clonotype was counted ten times or more. This sequence joins TRBV11-3 and TRBJ2-3; the D gene could be TRBD1 or TRBD2 (5 bases each). The CDR3 extends over 16 amino acids. Germline values: CDR1 SGHNT, CDR2 YENEEA. The ends were cut back, 5 bases at V and 2 bases at J, with 17 bases in the middle. CDR3 protein: CASSPILGASTDTQYF. The CDR3 DNA reads as TGTGCCAGCAGCCCAATCCTCGGGGCCTCCACAGATACGCAGTATTTT.

This chain connects TRBV20-1 to TRBJ2-1; D not resolved. This CDR3 contains 12 residues. V gave up 6 bases and J gave up 7 bases, with 13 bases separating them. CDR1 and CDR2 (germline): DFQATT, SNEGSKA (reference sequence). In DNA form, the CDR3 reads TGCAGTGCAGTGGACGTCTGGAATGAGCAGTTCTTC. Its translation is CSAVDVWNEQFF.

V usage is TRBV20-1 and J usage is TRBJ1-1; D remains ambiguous. The CDR3 has 12 residues. Per the germline V gene, CDR1 is DFQATT and CDR2 is SNEGSKA (reference sequence). Trimming left V 2 bases short and J 6 bases short, with 10 bases between. Here the CDR3 reads CSARFGVAEAFF. In nucleotides, the CDR3 is TGCAGTGCTAGATTCGGGGTCGCTGAAGCTTTCTTT.

This clonotype was detected only a few times. The chain recombines TRBV9 with TRBJ1-5; D gene ambiguous. V lost 2 bases and J lost 1, with 7 bases in between. The CDR3 totals 14 residues. In germline, CDR1 is SGDLS, CDR2 YYNGEE. The CDR3 sequence is CASSVGVSNQPQHF. The CDR3, as DNA: TGTGCCAGCAGCGTCGGGGTAAGCAATCAGCCCCAGCATTTT.

The V and J genes are TRBV6-2 or TRBV6-3 and TRBJ1-2, with a tentative D call TRBD1 (6 bases). V was clipped by 3 bases and J by 6 bases, with 11 bases between them. The CDR3 sequence is 13 residues long. Per the germline V gene, CDR1 is MNHEY and CDR2 is SVGEGT. The CDR3 protein is CASSYVEGDGYTF. Here the CDR3 DNA reads TGTGCCAGCAGTTATGTGGAGGGGGATGGCTACACCTTC.

This clonotype appeared a few times. J is TRBJ2-1 and V is TRBV3-1; tentatively, D is TRBD1 (6 bases). The CDR3 covers 17 residues. V was shortened by 3 bases and J by 3 bases, with 18 bases between the two germline ends. Germline values: CDR1 LGHDT, CDR2 YNNKEL (reference sequence). CDR3 DNA: TGTGCCAGCAGCCAGGCCCGGGACACCTATTTCTACAATGAGCAGTTCTTC. Translation gives CASSQARDTYFYNEQFF.

This clonotype appeared a few times. The chain recombines TRBV10-3 with TRBJ2-3; unclear D gene. Germline values: CDR1 ENHRY, CDR2 SYGVKD. Trimming stripped 4 bases from V and 0 bases from J, with 5 bases between. This CDR3 contains 13 residues. This CDR3 is CAISGTSTDTQYF. For the CDR3, the DNA is TGTGCCATCAGTGGAACTAGCACAGATACGCAGTATTTT.